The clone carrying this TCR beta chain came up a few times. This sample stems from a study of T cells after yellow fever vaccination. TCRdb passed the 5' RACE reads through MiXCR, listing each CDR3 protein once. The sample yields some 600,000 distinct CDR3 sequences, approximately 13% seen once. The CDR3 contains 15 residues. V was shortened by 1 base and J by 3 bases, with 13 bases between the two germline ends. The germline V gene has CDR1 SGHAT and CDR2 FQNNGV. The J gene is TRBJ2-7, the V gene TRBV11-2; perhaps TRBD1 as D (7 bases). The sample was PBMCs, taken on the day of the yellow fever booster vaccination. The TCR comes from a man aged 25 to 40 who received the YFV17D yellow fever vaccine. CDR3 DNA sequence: TGTGCCAGCAGCTTAGGCCGCAGGGGGGACTACGAGCAGTACTTC. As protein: CASSLGRRGDYEQYF.